Listed here are 32 T cell receptor beta chains from one sample, sequenced in a study of CXCR3-negative and CXCR3-positive naive CD8 T cells. UMI-labeled TRB cDNA libraries were prepared by 5' RACE. TCRdb re-analyzed the 5' RACE reads; it lists each CDR3 protein once, without DNA. The table lists about 58,000 distinct CDR3 sequences, with more than 0.35% in the top ten. Sequencing was performed on naive CXCR3- CD8+ T cells from blood. The subset was: CD45RO-CCR7+CD27+CD95- naive CD8+ T cells lacking CXCR3 (TNR3-). The receptors were sampled from a human donor in good health. Some clones in this sample may be carry-over from other donors' samples.

V and J are TRBV6-5 and TRBJ2-3. In germline, CDR1 is MNHEY, CDR2 SVGAGI. The CDR3 length is 13 residues. The CDR3 here is CASSTSSTDTQYF.

This chain connects TRBV18 to TRBJ2-1. CDR3 length: 12 amino acids. CDR1 and CDR2 from the germline V gene are KGHSH and LQKENI. CDR3 in amino acids: CASSPPSNEQFF.

J is TRBJ1-1 and V is TRBV30. CDR3 length: 13 amino acids. Per the germline V gene, CDR1 is GTSNPN and CDR2 is SVGIG (reference sequence). The CDR3 spells CAWTFGLNTEAFF.

This rearrangement joins TRBV29-1 to TRBJ2-1; TCRdb reports TRBD1, a call that lacks DNA to check it against. Germline V gene data show CDR1 as SQVTM and CDR2 as ANQGSEA. CDR3 length equals 13 residues. CDR3 loop: CRTGTEIYNEQFF.

The chain has TRBV10-3 and TRBJ2-2; no DNA is available, so the TRBD2 call from TCRdb remains unchecked. Germline CDR1 reads ENHRY; CDR2 reads SYGVKD. The CDR3 runs to 15 residues. This chain's CDR3 is CAISPSGGNTGELFF.

V gene TRBV12-3 or TRBV12-4 combines with J gene TRBJ2-2; TCRdb names TRBD1, which stays unverified in the absence of DNA. The CDR3 totals 14 residues. CDR3 loop: CASSPGGSTGELFF.

The chain carries TRBV6-1 and TRBJ1-1; the TCRdb D gene call, TRBD1, has no DNA to confirm it. The CDR3 consists of 13 residues. The V gene's germline CDR1 is MNHNS and CDR2 SASEGT. CDR3: CASSSGQFPEAFF.

CDR3 in amino acids: CASRQGQSSYNSPLHF. The J gene is TRBJ1-6, the V gene TRBV6-5; the TCRdb D gene call, TRBD1, has no DNA to confirm it. This CDR3 is 16 amino acids long. Germline V gene sequence: CDR1 MNHEY, CDR2 SVGAGI.

This chain joins TRBV27 and TRBJ1-2. CDR1 is MNHEY, CDR2 SMNVEV, per germline (reference sequence). CDR3 length: 15 amino acids. The CDR3 region is CASSSLEGPRYGYTF.

This chain uses TRBV6-5 with TRBJ1-5; TCRdb's D gene call, TRBD1, goes unchecked for lack of DNA. In germline, CDR1 is MNHEY, CDR2 SVGAGI. The CDR3 loop spans 15 amino acids. Here the CDR3 reads CASSYKGAYGQPQHF.

The chain links TRBV4-3 to TRBJ2-7. Germline V gene data show CDR1 as LGHNA and CDR2 as YSLEER. The length of the CDR3 is 14 residues. The CDR3 spells CASSQDVTGYEQYF.

The chain uses TRBV7-8 and TRBJ1-5; there is no DNA to check the TCRdb D call of TRBD1. Germline V gene sequence: CDR1 SGHVS, CDR2 FQNEAQ. The CDR3 length is 16 residues. CDR3 loop: CASSPNRAPRYQPQHF. The whole variable domain, filled in from reference TRBV7-8 and TRBJ1-5, reads GAGVSQSPRYKVAKRGQDVALRCDPISGHVSLFWYQQALGQGPEFLTYFQNEAQLDKSGLPSDRFFAERPEGSVSTLKIQRTQQEDSAVYLCASSPNRAPRYQPQHFGDGTRLSIL.

The V and J genes are TRBV12-3 or TRBV12-4 and TRBJ1-2; TCRdb selects TRBD1, and the lack of DNA leaves this call unchecked. The CDR3 covers 14 residues. CDR3 loop: CASTPGGSLYGYTF.

The chain joins TRBV7-8 to TRBJ2-3; the D gene TCRdb calls, TRBD1, cannot be checked with no DNA. This CDR3 has 15 amino acids. Germline CDR1 and CDR2: SGHVS and FQNEAQ. The CDR3: CASSLTTGYTDTQYF. The full variable domain, rest sourced from reference TRBV7-8 and TRBJ2-3, is GAGVSQSPRYKVAKRGQDVALRCDPISGHVSLFWYQQALGQGPEFLTYFQNEAQLDKSGLPSDRFFAERPEGSVSTLKIQRTQQEDSAVYLCASSLTTGYTDTQYFGPGTRLTVL.

V usage is TRBV7-9 and J usage is TRBJ1-5. The CDR3 consists of 16 residues. Germline V gene lookup returns CDR1 SEHNR and CDR2 FQNEAQ (reference sequence). The CDR3 sequence is CASSLALSGVGQPQHF.

The chain employs TRBV21-1 and TRBJ2-7; the TRBD1 assignment by TCRdb is unverifiable without DNA. TRBV21-1 is recorded as a pseudogene. The CDR3 runs to 15 residues. The CDR3 protein is CASSRGSGQGNEQYF.

The CDR3 reads CASWVVADTQYF. The chain is built from TRBV27 and TRBJ2-3. Per the germline V gene, CDR1 is MNHEY and CDR2 is SMNVEV (reference sequence). This CDR3 is built from 12 residues.

V and J are TRBV7-9 and TRBJ2-7; there is no DNA to check the TCRdb D call of TRBD2. The CDR3 covers 14 residues. From germline, CDR1 is SEHNR and CDR2 FQNEAQ (reference sequence). The CDR3 sequence is CACSLTGLPYEQYF.

J is TRBJ2-7 and V is TRBV29-1; TCRdb reports TRBD1, a call that lacks DNA to check it against. The CDR3 length is 12 residues. The V gene's germline CDR1 is SQVTM and CDR2 ANQGSEA. CDR3 protein: CSVGGIRHEQYF.

The V call is TRBV28, the J call TRBJ2-7; absent DNA, TCRdb's TRBD1 call cannot be checked. The CDR3 spans 13 residues. Germline CDR1 and CDR2: MDHEN and SYDVKM. CDR3 region: CASSRDRTHEQYF.

The rearrangement joins TRBV20-1 to TRBJ2-2; TCRdb names TRBD1, which stays unverified in the absence of DNA. The CDR3 covers 16 residues. Germline CDR1 DFQATT, CDR2 SNEGSKA (reference sequence). The CDR3 sequence is CSARSPGAGDAGELFF.

V gene TRBV6-5 combines with J gene TRBJ2-5; TCRdb calls TRBD2, which cannot be checked without DNA. The CDR3 extends over 18 amino acids. Germline CDR1 and CDR2: MNHEY and SVGAGI. The CDR3 protein is CASSYSIRLAGGQETQYF.

The chain uses TRBV29-1 and TRBJ2-3; the TCRdb D gene call, TRBD1, has no DNA to confirm it. Germline CDR1 and CDR2: SQVTM and ANQGSEA. The CDR3 totals 15 residues. The CDR3 sequence is CSVEDWTARTDTQYF.

This sequence joins TRBV7-2 and TRBJ2-7; absent DNA, TCRdb's TRBD2 call cannot be checked. CDR3 size: 15 residues. Germline-derived CDR1 and CDR2 are SGHTA and FQGNSA. The CDR3 here is CASSSLAGAPYEQYF.

This rearrangement joins TRBV19 to TRBJ2-4; there is no DNA to check the TCRdb D call of TRBD2. The CDR3 extends over 15 amino acids. Germline V gene data show CDR1 as LNHDA and CDR2 as SQIVND (reference sequence). CDR3 sequence: CASSIGPRGGNIQYF.

The chain couples TRBV7-9 to TRBJ2-7; TCRdb gives TRBD1 as the D gene, but with no DNA this cannot be confirmed. This CDR3 has 14 residues. CDR1 and CDR2 (germline): SEHNR, FQNEAQ (reference sequence). CDR3 sequence reads: CASSTTGKDYEQYF.

This chain links TRBV29-1 with TRBJ2-7; the D call from TCRdb, TRBD1, cannot be confirmed without DNA. CDR3 size: 15 residues. Germline V gives CDR1 SQVTM, CDR2 ANQGSEA. The CDR3 is CSVDFWDRGSYEQYF.

V and J are TRBV14 and TRBJ2-7; TCRdb gives TRBD1 as the D gene, but with no DNA this cannot be confirmed. The CDR3 is 14 residues long. The germline V gene encodes CDR1 SGHDN and CDR2 FVKESK. The CDR3 loop reads CASSPGQGLYEQYF.

CDR3 residues: CSATPGNTEAFF. The genes are TRBV29-1 and TRBJ1-1. CDR1 SQVTM and CDR2 ANQGSEA come from the germline V gene. The CDR3 runs to 12 residues.

V is TRBV9 and J is TRBJ1-1; TCRdb calls TRBD1, which cannot be checked without DNA. CDR3 length: 14 residues. Germline V gene sequence: CDR1 SGDLS, CDR2 YYNGEE. CDR3 sequence reads: CASSEGGASTEAFF.

The chain joins TRBV20-1 to TRBJ2-1; TCRdb outputs TRBD2, but without DNA this stays unchecked. The germline V gene has CDR1 DFQATT and CDR2 SNEGSKA (reference sequence). This CDR3 contains 14 residues. CDR3 protein: CSATGRGRPNEQFF.

The rearrangement joins TRBV4-3 to TRBJ2-7. The CDR3 consists of 14 residues. Germline CDR1 LGHNA, CDR2 YSLEER. The CDR3 spells CASSRFGGSYEQYF.